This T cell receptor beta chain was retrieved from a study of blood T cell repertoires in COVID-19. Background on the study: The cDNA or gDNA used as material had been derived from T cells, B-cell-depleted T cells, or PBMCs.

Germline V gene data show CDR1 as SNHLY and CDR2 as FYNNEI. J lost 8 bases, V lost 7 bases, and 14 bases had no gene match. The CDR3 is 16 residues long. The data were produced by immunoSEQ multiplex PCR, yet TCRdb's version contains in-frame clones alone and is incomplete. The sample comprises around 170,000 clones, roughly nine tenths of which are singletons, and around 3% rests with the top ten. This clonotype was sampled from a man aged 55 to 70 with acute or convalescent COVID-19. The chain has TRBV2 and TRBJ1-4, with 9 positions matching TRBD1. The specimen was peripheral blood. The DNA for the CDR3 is TGTGCCAGCACCCAACAGGGGGCCCCTACGGGAGAAAAACTGTTTTTT. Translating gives CASTQQGAPTGEKLFF.